The TCR beta chain under discussion was sequenced for a study of blood T cell repertoires in COVID-19. The method was immunoSEQ multiplex PCR; TCRdb's version includes in-frame clones alone and lacks a portion of them. The repertoire holds 200,000 to 250,000 clones, with 85% to 90% as singletons. This CDR3 region has 10 residues. The V gene is TRBV21-1, the J gene TRBJ2-5; TRBD2, the table's D call, was not compared with the DNA. TRBV21-1 is shown as a pseudogene. The material sequenced was PBMCs or T cells enriched from blood (not recorded which). This receptor was obtained from a man aged 35-49 years who had recovered from COVID-19. In DNA form, the CDR3 reads TGTGCCAGCAGCATGGACTACCAGTACTTC. Protein sequence: CASSMDYQYF.